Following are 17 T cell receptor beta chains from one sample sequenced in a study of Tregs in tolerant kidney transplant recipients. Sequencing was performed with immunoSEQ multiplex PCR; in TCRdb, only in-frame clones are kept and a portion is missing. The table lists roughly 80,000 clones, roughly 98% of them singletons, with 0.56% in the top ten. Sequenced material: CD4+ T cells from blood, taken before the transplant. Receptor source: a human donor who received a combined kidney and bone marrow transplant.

This CDR3 is CASTHRGWRTDTQYF. Here the CDR3 DNA reads TGTGCCAGTACCCATAGGGGGTGGCGCACAGATACGCAGTATTTT. V gene TRBV19 combines with J gene TRBJ2-3; the D gene is possibly TRBD1 (6 bases). This CDR3 has 15 residues. Deletions cut 7 bases from V and 1 base from J, with 15 bases between. Germline V lookup: CDR1 LNHDA, CDR2 SQIVND (reference sequence).

The CDR3: CASSLPNTGTSRQYF. CDR3 nucleotide sequence: TGTGCCAGCAGCCTACCGAATACGGGAACTAGCAGGCAGTACTTC. The genes are TRBV7-2 and TRBJ2-7; maybe TRBD2 (6 bases). Trimming removed 5 bases from V and 9 bases from J, with 23 bases in between. The CDR3 spans 15 residues. The germline V gene encodes CDR1 SGHTA and CDR2 FQGNSA.

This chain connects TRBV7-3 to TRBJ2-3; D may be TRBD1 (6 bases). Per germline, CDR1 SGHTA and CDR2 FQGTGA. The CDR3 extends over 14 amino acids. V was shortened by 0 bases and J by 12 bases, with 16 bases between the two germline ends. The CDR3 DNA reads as TGTGCCAGCAGCTTAACATCGGGACATACAGACCAGTATTTT. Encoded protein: CASSLTSGHTDQYF.

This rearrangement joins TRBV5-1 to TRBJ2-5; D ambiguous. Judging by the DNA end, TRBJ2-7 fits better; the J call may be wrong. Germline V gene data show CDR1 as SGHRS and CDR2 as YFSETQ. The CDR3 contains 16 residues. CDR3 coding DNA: TGCGCCAGCAGCTTGGCCTCGAGCCCGTCTTTCTACGAGCAGTACTTC. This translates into CASSLASSPSFYEQYF.

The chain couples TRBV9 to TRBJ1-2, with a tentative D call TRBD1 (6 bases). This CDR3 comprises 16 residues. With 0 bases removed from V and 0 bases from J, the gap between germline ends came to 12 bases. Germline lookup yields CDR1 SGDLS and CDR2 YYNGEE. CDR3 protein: CASSVDPNRANYGYTF. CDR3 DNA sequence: TGTGCCAGCAGCGTAGATCCGAACAGGGCTAACTATGGCTACACCTTC.

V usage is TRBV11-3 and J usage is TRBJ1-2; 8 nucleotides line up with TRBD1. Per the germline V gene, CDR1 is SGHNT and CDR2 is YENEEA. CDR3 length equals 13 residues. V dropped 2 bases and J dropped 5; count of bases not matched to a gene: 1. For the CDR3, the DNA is TGTGCCAGCAGCTTAACAGGGGGATATGGCTACACCTTC. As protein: CASSLTGGYGYTF.

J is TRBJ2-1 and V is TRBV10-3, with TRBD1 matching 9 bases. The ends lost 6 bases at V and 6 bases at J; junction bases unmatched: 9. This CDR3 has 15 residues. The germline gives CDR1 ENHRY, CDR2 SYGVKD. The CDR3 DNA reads TGTGCCATCAGCGATGGACAGGGGAACTTCAATGAGCAGTTCTTC. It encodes CAISDGQGNFNEQFF.

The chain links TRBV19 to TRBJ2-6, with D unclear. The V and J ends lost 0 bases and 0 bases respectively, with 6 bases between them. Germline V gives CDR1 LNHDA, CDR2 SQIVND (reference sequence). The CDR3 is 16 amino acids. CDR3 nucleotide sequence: TGTGCCAGTAGTATAGAAGCAGGCTCTGGGGCCAACGTCCTGACTTTC. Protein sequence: CASSIEAGSGANVLTF.

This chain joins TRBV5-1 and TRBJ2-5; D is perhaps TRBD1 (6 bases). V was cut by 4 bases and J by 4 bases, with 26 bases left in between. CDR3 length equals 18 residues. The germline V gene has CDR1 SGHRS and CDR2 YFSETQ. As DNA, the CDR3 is TGCGCCAGCAGCGGTGGGCGCGACGAGGCAGGGGTCGTAGAGACCCAGTACTTC. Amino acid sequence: CASSGGRDEAGVVETQYF.

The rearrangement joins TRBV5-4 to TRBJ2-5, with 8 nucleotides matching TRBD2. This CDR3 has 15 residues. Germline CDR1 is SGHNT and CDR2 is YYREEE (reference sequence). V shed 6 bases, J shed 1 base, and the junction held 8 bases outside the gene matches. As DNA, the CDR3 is TGTGCCAGCATGACTAGCGCTTTGGGCCAAGAGACCCAGTACTTC. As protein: CASMTSALGQETQYF.

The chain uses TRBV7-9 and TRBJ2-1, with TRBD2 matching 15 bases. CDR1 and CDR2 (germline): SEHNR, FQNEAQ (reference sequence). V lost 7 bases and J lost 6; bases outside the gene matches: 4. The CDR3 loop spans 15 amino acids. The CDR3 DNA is TGTGCCAGCACCCCGGGACTAGCGGGGGGCAATGAGCAGTTCTTC. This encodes CASTPGLAGGNEQFF. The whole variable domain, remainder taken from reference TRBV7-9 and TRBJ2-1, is DTGVSQNPRHKITKRGQNVTFRCDPISEHNRLYWYRQTLGQGPEFLTYFQNEAQLEKSRLLSDRFSAERPKGSFSTLEIQRTEQGDSAMYLCASTPGLAGGNEQFFGPGTRLTVL.

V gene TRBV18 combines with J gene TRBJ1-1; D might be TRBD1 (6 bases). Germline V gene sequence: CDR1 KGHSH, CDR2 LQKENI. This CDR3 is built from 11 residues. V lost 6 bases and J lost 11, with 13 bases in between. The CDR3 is CASSREGDAFF. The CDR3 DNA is TGTGCCAGCTCGCGCGAGGGGGATGCTTTCTTT.

CDR3 in amino acids: CASSSRTGAGEQYF. In DNA form, the CDR3 reads TGTGCCAGCAGCTCACGGACAGGGGCGGGCGAGCAGTACTTC. The gene calls are TRBV7-2 and TRBJ2-7; 9 bases are shared with TRBD1. Germline assignment: CDR1 SGHTA and CDR2 FQGNSA. V lost 4 bases to trimming and J lost 6 bases; unmatched junction nucleotides: 7. The CDR3 runs 14 residues.

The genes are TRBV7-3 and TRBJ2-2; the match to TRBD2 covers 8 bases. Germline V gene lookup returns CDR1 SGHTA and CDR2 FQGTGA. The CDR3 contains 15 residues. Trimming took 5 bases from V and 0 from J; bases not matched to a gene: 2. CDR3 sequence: CASSTGLANTGELFF. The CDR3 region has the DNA TGTGCCAGCAGCACGGGACTAGCGAACACCGGGGAGCTGTTTTTT.

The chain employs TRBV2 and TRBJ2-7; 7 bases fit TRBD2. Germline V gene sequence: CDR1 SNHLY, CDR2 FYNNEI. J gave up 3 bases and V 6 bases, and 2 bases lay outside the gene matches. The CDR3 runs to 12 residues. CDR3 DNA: TGTGCCAGCAGCTGGGGGGGCTACGAGCAGTACTTC. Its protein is CASSWGGYEQYF.

CDR3 in DNA: TGTGCCAGCAGCTTGAATGCGGGAGTGTACAATGAGCAGTTCTTC. Residues: CASSLNAGVYNEQFF. The rearrangement joins TRBV7-2 to TRBJ2-1; TRBD2 matches 7 bases. Germline V gene lookup returns CDR1 SGHTA and CDR2 FQGNSA. V lost 3 bases to trimming and J lost 4 bases; unmatched junction nucleotides: 6. The CDR3 sequence is 15 residues long. Drawing the rest from reference TRBV7-2 and TRBJ2-1, the complete variable domain is GAGVSQSPSNKVTEKGKDVELRCDPISGHTALYWYRQSLGQGLEFLIYFQGNSAPDKSGLPSDRFSAERTGGSVSTLTIQRTQQEDSAVYLCASSLNAGVYNEQFFGPGTRLTVL.

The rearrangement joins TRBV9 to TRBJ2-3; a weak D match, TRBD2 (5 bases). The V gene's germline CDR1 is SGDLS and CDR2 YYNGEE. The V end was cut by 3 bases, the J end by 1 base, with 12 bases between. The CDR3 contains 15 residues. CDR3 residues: CASSGASRRTDTQYF. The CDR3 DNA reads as TGTGCCAGCAGCGGGGCTAGCCGTCGCACAGATACGCAGTATTTT.